One sample yielded the 24 T cell receptor beta chains listed below, sequenced in a study of blood T cells in healthy people across ages. Primed by a sample-barcoded 5' primer and a J-beta primer mix, a second PCR proceeded for roughly 6 to 12 cycles. MiXCR was run by TCRdb on the 5' RACE reads, yielding one entry per CDR3 protein. The table shows some 1.6 million distinct CDR3 sequences, with 30% to 40% occurring only once. The source material was blood. These receptors were collected from a woman aged 30 to 39 in good health.

The V call is TRBV12-3 or TRBV12-4, the J call TRBJ2-7, with D maybe TRBD2 (6 bases). The CDR3 spans 13 residues. Trimming took 5 bases from V and 3 from J, leaving 11 bases between them. CDR3 nucleotides: TGTGCCAGCAGTCGGGGGTTCCTCTACGAGCAGTACTTC. Translating it yields CASSRGFLYEQYF.

This chain links TRBV18 with TRBJ2-7, with D perhaps TRBD2 (8 bases). The CDR3 spans 15 residues. The germline V gene encodes CDR1 KGHSH and CDR2 LQKENI. V lost 8 bases, J lost 2 bases, and 19 bases lay in between. CDR3: CASPQGVAGTYEQYF. The CDR3 DNA sequence: TGTGCCAGCCCTCAGGGGGTAGCGGGAACCTACGAGCAGTACTTC.

This clonotype was detected only a few times. This rearrangement joins TRBV4-2 to TRBJ2-3, with D perhaps matching TRBD1 or TRBD2 (5 bases each). Germline CDR1 LGHNA, CDR2 YNFKEQ. The V gene lost 4 bases and the J gene lost 2 bases, with 13 bases spanning the gap. The CDR3 spans 15 residues. CDR3 in DNA: TGTGCCAGCAGCCCCGGGGACGGAACCACAGATACGCAGTATTTT. Amino acids: CASSPGDGTTDTQYF.

This clonotype showed up many times. The chain recombines TRBV6-6 with TRBJ2-1; D is unresolved. The CDR3 length is 13 residues. Germline V gives CDR1 MNHNY, CDR2 SVGAGI (reference sequence). V was cut by 2 bases and J by 9 bases, with 11 bases left in between. The CDR3 spells CASSYLKVVEQFF. The CDR3 DNA follows: TGTGCCAGCAGTTACCTTAAAGTGGTTGAGCAGTTCTTC.

The chain combines TRBV5-1 with TRBJ2-1, with 14 bases aligning to TRBD2. V lost 4 bases and J lost 13; bases outside the gene matches: 10. CDR1 is SGHRS, CDR2 YFSETQ, per germline. CDR3 length: 15 residues. The CDR3 protein is CASSQRTSGGTFQFF. The CDR3 coding sequence is TGCGCCAGCAGCCAAAGGACTAGCGGGGGGACCTTCCAGTTCTTC.

This clonotype was counted between two and nine times. The V call is TRBV7-9, the J call TRBJ2-1; no firm D call. Germline CDR1 and CDR2: SEHNR and FQNEAQ (reference sequence). The CDR3 spans 16 residues. Trimming removed 5 bases from V and 0 bases from J, with 14 bases in between. The CDR3 DNA is TGTGCCAGCAGCCACCGTCCTCCGAGCTCCTACAATGAGCAGTTCTTC. This encodes CASSHRPPSSYNEQFF.

The chain is built from TRBV20-1 and TRBJ1-2; D possibly corresponds to TRBD1 (5 bases). The CDR3 has 11 residues. The germline gives CDR1 DFQATT, CDR2 SNEGSKA (reference sequence). The CDR3 reads CRGKGPGHYTF. The CDR3, as DNA: TGCAGGGGGAAGGGACCCGGGCACTACACCTTC.

This rearrangement joins TRBV2 to TRBJ1-1, with 9 bases lining up with TRBD1. The CDR3 consists of 12 residues. Germline V gene lookup returns CDR1 SNHLY and CDR2 FYNNEI. Trimming at V came to 6 bases and at J to 6 bases, leaving 2 bases not matched to a gene. This chain's CDR3 is CASRQGAAEAFF. The CDR3 DNA sequence: TGTGCCAGCAGACAGGGGGCTGCTGAAGCTTTCTTT. The variable domain in full, completed from reference TRBV2 and TRBJ1-1, reads EPEVTQTPSHQVTQMGQEVILRCVPISNHLYFYWYRQILGQKVEFLVSFYNNEISEKSEIFDDQFSVERPDGSNFTLKIRSTKLEDSAMYFCASRQGAAEAFFGQGTRLTVV.

In this sample, this clonotype turned up a few times. This chain connects TRBV11-2 to TRBJ2-5; D perhaps matches TRBD1 (6 bases). Germline loops: CDR1 SGHAT, CDR2 FQNNGV. The CDR3 length is 13 residues. The V end lost 5 bases, the J end lost 4 bases, and 11 bases lay between the germline ends. In nucleotides, the CDR3 is TGTGCCAGCAGCACAGGGATGTTAGAGACCCAGTACTTC. Encoded protein: CASSTGMLETQYF. The entire variable domain, with the rest obtained from reference TRBV11-2 and TRBJ2-5, is as follows: EAGVAQSPRYKIIEKRQSVAFWCNPISGHATLYWYQQILGQGPKLLIQFQNNGVVDDSQLPKDRFSAERLKGVDSTLKIQPAKLEDSAVYLCASSTGMLETQYFGPGTRLLVL.

This chain links TRBV6-1 with TRBJ2-1, with a weak D call TRBD1 (6 bases). Germline lookup yields CDR1 MNHNS and CDR2 SASEGT. This CDR3 spans 14 amino acids. Trimming cost V 2 bases and J 10 bases, with 15 bases left between them. The CDR3 region is CASSENGSGAEQFF. The CDR3 DNA sequence: TGTGCCAGCAGTGAAAACGGTTCAGGGGCGGAGCAGTTCTTC.

This clonotype was counted between two and nine times. The chain is built from TRBV20-1 and TRBJ2-1; a weak D match, TRBD1 (6 bases). This CDR3 has 15 amino acids. Germline lookup yields CDR1 DFQATT and CDR2 SNEGSKA (reference sequence). Trimming removed 0 bases at V and 7 bases at J, with 16 bases between. Here the CDR3 reads CSARDWTRGLNEQFF. The CDR3 DNA reads as TGCAGTGCTAGAGATTGGACGAGGGGGTTAAATGAGCAGTTCTTC.

This clonotype was detected once. J is TRBJ1-1 and V is TRBV30; D gene uncertain. The CDR3 contains 16 residues. CDR1 GTSNPN and CDR2 SVGIG come from the germline V gene (reference sequence). V was trimmed by 2 bases and J by 1 base, leaving 17 bases between them. CDR3 coding DNA: TGTGCCTGGAGTTCCCTCCCTGGCGGCTCGAACACTGAAGCTTTCTTT. The encoded protein is CAWSSLPGGSNTEAFF.

This clonotype occurred many times. The V gene is TRBV3-1, the J gene TRBJ1-4; 9 bases line up with TRBD1. CDR1 is LGHDT, CDR2 YNNKEL, per germline (reference sequence). The CDR3 has 14 amino acids. The V segment lost 6 bases and the J segment 6 bases; nucleotides outside the gene matches: 5. CDR3 protein: CASSQRDRDEKLFF. The CDR3 DNA sequence: TGTGCCAGCAGTCAACGGGACAGGGATGAAAAACTGTTTTTT.

This clonotype was found a few times. This chain links TRBV18 with TRBJ2-7; D is unclear. V dropped 0 bases and J dropped 6 bases, with 9 bases sitting between them. CDR1 is KGHSH and CDR2 is LQKENI in the germline V gene. The CDR3 loop spans 13 amino acids. The CDR3 region is CASSPPSRFEQYF. The CDR3 DNA follows: TGTGCCAGCTCACCACCTTCGAGGTTCGAGCAGTACTTC.

This clonotype came up once. The CDR3 region is CASSSADRGRDGELFF. The CDR3 DNA sequence: TGTGCCAGCAGCTCTGCGGACAGGGGGCGGGACGGGGAGCTGTTTTTT. V gene TRBV7-3 combines with J gene TRBJ2-2, with 11 nucleotides matching TRBD1. Germline CDR1 reads SGHTA; CDR2 reads FQGTGA. V lost 4 bases, J lost 7 bases, and 8 bases stayed unmatched. This CDR3 has 16 residues.

This clonotype has just a few counts. The chain joins TRBV20-1 to TRBJ2-3; D might be TRBD1 (6 bases). Germline loops: CDR1 DFQATT, CDR2 SNEGSKA (reference sequence). This CDR3 is built from 14 residues. Trimming took 3 bases from V and 6 from J, leaving 16 bases between them. In nucleotides, the CDR3 is TGCAGTGCTAGGGGGCAGGGGTTAGCGGATACGCAGTATTTT. This gives the protein CSARGQGLADTQYF.

This clonotype was recorded a few times. The gene calls are TRBV5-1 and TRBJ2-5; D not certain. Trimming cost V 3 bases and J 0 bases, with 12 bases left between them. Germline V gene lookup returns CDR1 SGHRS and CDR2 YFSETQ. The CDR3 length is 15 residues. This chain's CDR3 is CASSSSTRYQETQYF. The CDR3 DNA is TGCGCCAGCAGCTCTTCGACCCGGTACCAAGAGACCCAGTACTTC.

The chain joins TRBV10-1 to TRBJ2-5; D not certain. The DNA end is more similar to TRBJ2-7, so the J call may be wrong. CDR3 size: 12 residues. Germline V gene sequence: CDR1 WNHNN, CDR2 SYGVQD (reference sequence). This chain's CDR3 is CASSFDESEQYF. As DNA, the CDR3 is TGCGCCAGCAGCTTCGACGAGTCCGAGCAGTACTTC.

This clonotype was counted many times. The chain couples TRBV12-3 or TRBV12-4 to TRBJ2-5; D not certain. The J call is uncertain, as TRBJ2-7 better fits the DNA end. This CDR3 has 12 residues. CDR3: CASSFGLYEQYF. Here the CDR3 DNA reads TGTGCCAGCAGTTTCGGCCTCTACGAGCAGTACTTC.

This clonotype was detected once. This chain links TRBV5-1 with TRBJ2-1; 8 nucleotides line up with TRBD2. After removal of 5 bases from V and 6 bases from J, the junction contained 10 bases not matched to a gene. Germline V lookup: CDR1 SGHRS, CDR2 YFSETQ. The CDR3 spans 15 residues. Here the CDR3 reads CASRPRGGMANEQFF. CDR3 coding DNA: TGCGCCAGCAGACCTCGGGGGGGCATGGCCAATGAGCAGTTCTTC.

This clonotype was recorded a few times. The chain joins TRBV4-2 to TRBJ2-5; no clear D gene. This CDR3 is 15 amino acids long. Germline CDR1 LGHNA, CDR2 YNFKEQ. The V end was cut by 0 bases, the J end by 0 bases, with 8 bases between. The CDR3, as DNA: TGTGCCAGCAGCCAAGATGCAATGTACCAAGAGACCCAGTACTTC. Translating it yields CASSQDAMYQETQYF.

The V and J genes are TRBV3-1 and TRBJ2-1; D uncertain. The germline V gene has CDR1 LGHDT and CDR2 YNNKEL (reference sequence). The CDR3 totals 14 residues. V lost 2 bases to trimming and J lost 9 bases, with 14 bases between them. CDR3 in DNA: TGTGCCAGCAGCCAATCCTCTTTGTTGGTTGAGCAGTTCTTC. It yields the protein CASSQSSLLVEQFF.

This clonotype was picked up many times. V usage is TRBV6-1 and J usage is TRBJ1-2; D gene uncertain. V lost 6 bases and J lost 1, with 12 bases in between. The germline V gene has CDR1 MNHNS and CDR2 SASEGT. The CDR3 totals 14 residues. The DNA for the CDR3 is TGTGCCAGCAGACTCTCACCCCTTAACTATGGCTACACCTTC. Its protein is CASRLSPLNYGYTF.

This rearrangement joins TRBV11-2 to TRBJ2-3; 12 bases line up with TRBD2. CDR1 and CDR2 from the germline V gene are SGHAT and FQNNGV. The CDR3 runs 21 residues. Unmatched junction bases numbered 23, after V lost 4 bases and J lost 6 bases. The CDR3 DNA reads TGTGCCAGCAGCTCGGGACTAGCGGGCGCCTACGTTTTCCCCACACTCGATACGCAGTATTTT. It translates to CASSSGLAGAYVFPTLDTQYF.